This T cell receptor beta chain is from a study of blood T cell repertoires in COVID-19 (dated by TCRdb to about 2020). Background for the entire study: The collaborator samples originated in the United States, Italy and Spain and spanned the acute and convalescent phases of COVID-19. The prospective study material was composed of cDNA or gDNA derived from T cells, B-cell-depleted T cells, or PBMCs. Deeply sampled blood TCRbeta repertoires from subjects exposed to, actively infected with, or recovered from COVID-19 were included in the dataset. The repertoires were released in a freely available public database intended as a resource for research on the immune response to SARS-CoV-2. The samples were drawn from two sources: the first 160 participants of the ongoing ImmuneRACE study, and about 1,300 subjects contributed by 6 global collaborators. The sample metadata nearly always contained a de-identified subject ID, COVID-19 status, age in years and sex. Where available, HLA class I and class II types were obtained from metadata supplied by the sample provider rather than from assay-based typing.

Samples from volunteer blood donors who had recovered from COVID-19 were contributed by a second Seattle source. Whole blood was collected in K2EDTA tubes by collaborating institutions according to the institutions' own protocols. For TCRbeta analysis, collaborators shipped samples as frozen whole blood, isolated PBMCs, or DNA extracted from either of those sample types. Cut back by 2 bases and 2 bases, the V and J ends lie 7 bases apart. The germline V gene provides CDR1 SGHDN and CDR2 FVKESK. From the cysteine up to the phenylalanine, the CDR3 has a length of 14 residues. Only the CDR3 DNA is retained, 42 bases long and in frame from the first base. TCRbeta CDR3 regions were amplified from genomic DNA using the immunoSEQ Assay, a bias-controlled multiplex PCR. On the study's bioinformatics: The number of nucleated cells in each sample was estimated from the amplification of reference gene primers within the assay. To quantify the absolute abundance of each unique TCRbeta CDR3 rearrangement, sequence reads were collapsed and filtered. For each sample, productive Simpson clonality was calculated as the square root of Simpson's diversity index across productive rearrangements. TCRdb stores this immuneACCESS table with in-frame sequences only. Part of the clones is absent; in the studies checked, under half of the shortfall reflects unresolved V genes, and no reason is known for the rest. V and J calls plus clone size are reproduced from that table; the DNA served to infer D and trimming. The sample yields some 120,000 clones; 84% were counted once. Around 13% of the sample goes to the ten largest clones.

Notes on this clone: This clone's antigen is unknown. Base qualities are missing; no much larger clone stands one base away.

Broader findings and caveats from the paper: The amount of clinical and demographic metadata varied by source and participant and was provided uncurated.

This TCR was sampled from a woman under 40 who had recovered from COVID-19. Sequencing was performed on peripheral blood. The rearrangement joined TRBV14 to TRBJ1-3, with the D gene call left open. The DNA sequence reads TGTGCCAGCAGCCAAAGAGCTACTGGAAACACCATATATTTT. Translated, it reads CASSQRATGNTIYF.